This T cell receptor beta chain came from a study of T-cell memory formation after mild COVID-19. Details on this clonotype: What it binds is not known.

Overall study results and limits: A second wave expanding day 15 to 37 was CD4+-biased; contracting clones were balanced. The finding that pre-infection memory included some responding clones suggested that cross-reactive memory joined. SARS-CoV-2 specificity was not confirmed for second-wave clones peaking on day 37.

The CDR3 extends over 15 amino acids. The germline gives CDR1 KGHDR, CDR2 SFDVKD. V gave up 4 bases and J gave up 7 bases; unmatched junction bases: 7. Using constant-segment primers, 5'RACE produced TCR alpha and TCR beta cDNA libraries carrying sample barcodes and UMIs. Each CDR3 protein is one row after TCRdb ran MiXCR on the 5' RACE reads. The sample has about 470,000 distinct CDR3 sequences; approximately 18% are singletons. What was sequenced was PBMCs or a T cell subset sorted from them (not recorded which). The clonotype comes from an adult woman who had mild COVID-19 (a few samples of this study predate the infection). Cell type and time point are not known. This chain links TRBV24-1 with TRBJ2-1; 9 positions match TRBD2. Here the CDR3 DNA reads TGTGCCACCAGTGAGCATAGCGGGAGTCCTAATGAGCAGTTCTTC. It is translated as CATSEHSGSPNEQFF.